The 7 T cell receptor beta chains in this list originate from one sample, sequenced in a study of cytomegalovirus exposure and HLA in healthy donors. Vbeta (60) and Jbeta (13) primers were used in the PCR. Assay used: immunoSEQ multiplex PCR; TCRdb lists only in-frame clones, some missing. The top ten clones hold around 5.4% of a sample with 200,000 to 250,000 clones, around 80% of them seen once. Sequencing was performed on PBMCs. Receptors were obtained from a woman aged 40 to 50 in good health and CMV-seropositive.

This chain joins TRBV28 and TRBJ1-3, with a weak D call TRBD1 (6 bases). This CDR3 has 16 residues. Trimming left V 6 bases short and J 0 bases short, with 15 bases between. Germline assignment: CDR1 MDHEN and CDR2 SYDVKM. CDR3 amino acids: CASRTRQVYSGNTIYF. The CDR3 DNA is TGTGCCAGCAGAACTCGACAGGTCTACTCTGGAAACACCATATATTTT.

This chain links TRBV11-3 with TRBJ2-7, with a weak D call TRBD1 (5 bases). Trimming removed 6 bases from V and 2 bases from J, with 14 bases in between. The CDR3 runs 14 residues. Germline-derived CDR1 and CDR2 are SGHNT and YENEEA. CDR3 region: CASSSGLGTYEQYF. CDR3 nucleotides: TGTGCCAGCAGTTCAGGGTTGGGTACCTACGAGCAGTACTTC.

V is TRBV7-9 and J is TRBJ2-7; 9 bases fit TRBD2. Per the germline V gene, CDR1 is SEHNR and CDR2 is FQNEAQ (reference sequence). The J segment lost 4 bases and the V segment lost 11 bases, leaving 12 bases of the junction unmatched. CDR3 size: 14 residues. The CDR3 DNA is TGTGCCGTTGGTGCACTAGCGGGCTCATACGAGCAGTACTTC. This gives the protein CAVGALAGSYEQYF.

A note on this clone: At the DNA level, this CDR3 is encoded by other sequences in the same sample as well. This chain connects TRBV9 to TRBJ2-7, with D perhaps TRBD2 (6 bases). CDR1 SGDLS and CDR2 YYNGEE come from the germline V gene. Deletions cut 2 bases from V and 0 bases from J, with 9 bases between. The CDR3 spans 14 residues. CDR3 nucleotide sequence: TGTGCCAGCAGCGTGGGGGGAAGCTCCTACGAGCAGTACTTC. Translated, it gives CASSVGGSSYEQYF.

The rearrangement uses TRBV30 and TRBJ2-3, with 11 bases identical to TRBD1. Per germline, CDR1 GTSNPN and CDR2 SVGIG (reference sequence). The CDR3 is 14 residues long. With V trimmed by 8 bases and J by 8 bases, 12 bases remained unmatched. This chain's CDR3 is CAGNPGQGAPTQYF. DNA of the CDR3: TGTGCCGGGAACCCAGGACAGGGGGCCCCTACGCAGTATTTT. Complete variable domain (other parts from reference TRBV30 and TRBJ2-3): SQTIHQWPATLVQPVGSPLSLECTVEGTSNPNLYWYRQAAGRGLQLLFYSVGIGQISSEVPQNLSASRPQDRQFILSSKKLLLSDSGFYLCAGNPGQGAPTQYFGPGTRLTVL.

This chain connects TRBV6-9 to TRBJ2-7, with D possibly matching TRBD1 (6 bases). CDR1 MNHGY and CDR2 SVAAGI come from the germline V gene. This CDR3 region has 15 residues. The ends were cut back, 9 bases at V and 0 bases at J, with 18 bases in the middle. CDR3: CARLVDSRGSYEQYF. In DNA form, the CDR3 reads TGTGCCAGGCTTGTGGACAGTCGGGGCTCCTACGAGCAGTACTTC.

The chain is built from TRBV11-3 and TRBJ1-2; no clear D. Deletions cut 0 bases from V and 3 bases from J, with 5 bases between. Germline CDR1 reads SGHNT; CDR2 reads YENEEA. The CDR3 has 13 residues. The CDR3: CASSLDQDYGYTF. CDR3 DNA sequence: TGTGCCAGCAGCTTAGACCAGGACTATGGCTACACCTTC.